One sample yielded the 28 T cell receptor beta chains listed below, sequenced in a study of OX40 agonist ivuxolimab in advanced cancers. Assay: immunoSEQ multiplex PCR; the TCRdb copy retains only in-frame clones and omits some. There are about 91,000 clones in the sample; just over 85% occur only once, and around 1.8% lies in the top ten. Sequenced here: CD4+ or CD8+ T cells sorted from blood, sampled in a trial of the OX40 agonist ivuxolimab. The receptors were gathered from an adult with an advanced solid tumor such as melanoma, head and neck, liver or kidney cancer.

This sequence joins TRBV28 and TRBJ2-3, with D hard to call. V was trimmed by 5 bases and J by 6 bases, leaving 18 bases between them. CDR3 length: 15 residues. Germline V gene sequence: CDR1 MDHEN, CDR2 SYDVKM. The CDR3 DNA reads as TGTGCCAGCAGTCCATCACTGAGCTTATCGGATACGCAGTATTTT. Its protein is CASSPSLSLSDTQYF.

The chain carries TRBV30 and TRBJ1-1; D gene unclear. Germline V gives CDR1 GTSNPN, CDR2 SVGIG (reference sequence). Deletions cut 2 bases from V and 1 base from J, with 8 bases between. The CDR3 has 13 residues. CDR3 region: CAWSKQSNTEAFF. The CDR3 nucleotides are TGTGCCTGGAGTAAACAGTCGAACACTGAAGCTTTCTTT.

The chain is built from TRBV28 and TRBJ2-5, with 9 bases aligning to TRBD1. The CDR3 covers 15 residues. J lost 4 bases, V lost 5 bases, and 8 bases had no gene match. CDR1 is MDHEN and CDR2 is SYDVKM in the germline V gene. CDR3 residues: CASSPGTGYRETQYF. As DNA, the CDR3 is TGTGCCAGCAGTCCCGGGACAGGGTACCGAGAGACCCAGTACTTC.

This clone was detected only a few times. The DNA of the CDR3 is TGTGCCAGCAAGGCAGGCGGGCCCTCCTACGAGCAGTACTTC. Amino acid sequence: CASKAGGPSYEQYF. The V and J genes are TRBV5-4 and TRBJ2-7, with a tentative D call TRBD2 (5 bases). This CDR3 contains 14 residues. Looked up from germline, CDR1 is SGHNT and CDR2 is YYREEE (reference sequence). V lost 6 bases, J lost 0 bases, and 13 bases lay in between.

This chain connects TRBV11-2 to TRBJ2-1; D is unresolved. Trimming took 5 bases from V and 0 from J, leaving 8 bases between them. There are 14 residues in the CDR3. Germline V lookup: CDR1 SGHAT, CDR2 FQNNGV. The CDR3 DNA follows: TGTGCCAGCAGCCCTAGTAGCTCCTACAATGAGCAGTTCTTC. The encoded protein is CASSPSSSYNEQFF. Combining the CDR3 with reference TRBV11-2 and TRBJ2-1 gives the whole variable domain EAGVAQSPRYKIIEKRQSVAFWCNPISGHATLYWYQQILGQGPKLLIQFQNNGVVDDSQLPKDRFSAERLKGVDSTLKIQPAKLEDSAVYLCASSPSSSYNEQFFGPGTRLTVL.

The V and J genes are TRBV5-1 and TRBJ2-1; D may be TRBD2 (6 bases). V lost 1 base, J lost 5 bases, and 13 bases lay in between. Germline loops: CDR1 SGHRS, CDR2 YFSETQ. The CDR3 length is 15 residues. The CDR3 protein is CASSLSGSEDNEQFF. The CDR3 nucleotides are TGCGCCAGCAGCTTGTCCGGGAGTGAGGACAATGAGCAGTTCTTC.

The chain carries TRBV7-9 and TRBJ2-5; 10 bases agree with TRBD2. The CDR3 runs 17 residues. Per the germline V gene, CDR1 is SEHNR and CDR2 is FQNEAQ (reference sequence). The J segment lost 5 bases and the V segment lost 8 bases, leaving 17 bases of the junction unmatched. CDR3 protein: CASRKSRTSGSGETQYF. The CDR3 nucleotides read TGTGCCAGCCGCAAATCCCGGACTAGCGGATCTGGGGAGACCCAGTACTTC.

The genes are TRBV19 and TRBJ1-2, with 8 bases matching TRBD1. Germline CDR1 is LNHDA and CDR2 is SQIVND (reference sequence). This CDR3 has 14 amino acids. V lost 7 bases and J lost 8; bases outside the gene matches: 12. In nucleotides, the CDR3 is TGTGCCAGTACCCCTCAGGGGGCGCCGCGAGGCTACACCTTC. Its protein product is CASTPQGAPRGYTF.

The V gene is TRBV4-1, the J gene TRBJ1-2; D not certain. The V and J ends lost 0 bases and 8 bases respectively, with 13 bases between them. Germline lookup yields CDR1 MGHRA and CDR2 YSYEKL. The CDR3 has 14 residues. CDR3 amino acids: CASSQEEREGGYTF. CDR3 nucleotide sequence: TGCGCCAGCAGCCAAGAGGAAAGGGAAGGGGGCTACACCTTC.

This sequence joins TRBV18 and TRBJ1-1; D uncertain. The CDR3 loop spans 14 amino acids. Between the trimmed V and J ends, which lost 3 bases and 1 base, there was a span of 9 bases. Germline lookup yields CDR1 KGHSH and CDR2 LQKENI. The CDR3 region is CASSPPQPNTEAFF. CDR3 sequence (DNA): TGTGCCAGCTCACCCCCTCAGCCGAACACTGAAGCTTTCTTT.

The chain combines TRBV5-5 with TRBJ2-1; 11 bases map to TRBD2. Germline V gives CDR1 SGHKS, CDR2 YYEKEE (reference sequence). The V gene end was trimmed by 2 bases and the J gene end by 7 bases; junction bases not matched to a gene: 5. The CDR3 spans 15 residues. The CDR3 DNA is TGTGCCAGCAGCTTAGCACTAGCGGGAGTTAATGAGCAGTTCTTC. Protein sequence: CASSLALAGVNEQFF.

This sequence joins TRBV6-6 and TRBJ2-1, with D perhaps being TRBD1 or TRBD2 (5 bases each). CDR3 length equals 15 residues. Germline values: CDR1 MNHNY, CDR2 SVGAGI (reference sequence). Trimming pared 5 bases from V and 7 bases from J, leaving 18 bases between. The CDR3 loop is CASSPNWDGPNEQFF. The CDR3, as DNA: TGTGCCAGCAGTCCCAACTGGGACGGGCCTAATGAGCAGTTCTTC.

This clone is a singleton in its sample. The rearrangement joins TRBV28 to TRBJ1-1; D gene uncertain. This CDR3 is built from 14 residues. Trimming removed 6 bases at V and 1 base at J, with 12 bases between. Germline V CDR1 and CDR2: MDHEN, SYDVKM. CDR3 residues: CASRPDSENTEAFF. The CDR3 DNA reads as TGTGCCAGCAGACCAGACTCAGAGAACACTGAAGCTTTCTTT.

This clone occurred once. CDR3 sequence: CASSTGSGAQETQYF. CDR3 bases: TGTGCCAGCAGCACGGGATCTGGGGCCCAAGAGACCCAGTACTTC. J is TRBJ2-5 and V is TRBV7-2, with D perhaps matching TRBD1 or TRBD2 (5 bases each). The germline V gene has CDR1 SGHTA and CDR2 FQGNSA. V was cut by 5 bases and J by 1 base, with 14 bases left in between. The CDR3 consists of 15 residues.

The chain employs TRBV15 and TRBJ2-5; 12 positions match TRBD2. The CDR3 extends over 14 amino acids. Trimming removed 0 bases from V and 8 bases from J; junction bases left unmatched: 1. Germline CDR1 is LNHNV and CDR2 is YYDKDF (reference sequence). As DNA, the CDR3 is TGTGCCACCAGCAGAGAGACTAGCGGGAGCACCCAGTACTTC. Encoded protein: CATSRETSGSTQYF.

The V call is TRBV27, the J call TRBJ2-3; D gene unclear. Deletions cut 4 bases from V and 2 bases from J, with 7 bases between. This CDR3 is 13 amino acids long. CDR1 and CDR2 (germline): MNHEY, SMNVEV (reference sequence). The CDR3 reads CASSSRHTDTQYF. CDR3 nucleotides: TGTGCCAGCAGTTCCAGGCACACAGATACGCAGTATTTT.

The table lists this clone with a few counts. This chain connects TRBV12-5 to TRBJ2-1; maybe TRBD1 (6 bases). Germline V CDR1 and CDR2: LGHNT, FRNRAP. The CDR3 has 18 residues. Trimming removed 2 bases from V and 3 bases from J, with 20 bases in between. The CDR3 nucleotides are TGTGCTAGTGGTTTGTCCCAGACAGGTGGAGGACGCTACAATGAGCAGTTCTTC. The encoded protein is CASGLSQTGGGRYNEQFF.

This sequence joins TRBV18 and TRBJ1-2, with D maybe TRBD1 (5 bases). Per germline, CDR1 KGHSH and CDR2 LQKENI. Trimming shortened V by 2 bases and J by 0 bases, and 10 bases separated the two germline ends. The CDR3 is 15 amino acids. The CDR3 spells CASSPERQSNYGYTF. The CDR3, as DNA: TGTGCCAGCTCACCAGAAAGACAGTCTAACTATGGCTACACCTTC.

The CDR3 sequence is CASSIEGQGAREQFF. In nucleotides, the CDR3 is TGTGCCAGTAGTATAGAGGGACAGGGGGCTAGGGAGCAGTTCTTC. The rearrangement links TRBV19 to TRBJ2-1; 12 bases match TRBD1. V lost 0 bases, J lost 10 bases, and 4 bases stayed unmatched. The length of the CDR3 is 15 residues. Germline CDR1 reads LNHDA; CDR2 reads SQIVND (reference sequence).

The gene calls are TRBV28 and TRBJ2-7; 9 nucleotides match TRBD2. CDR1 is MDHEN, CDR2 SYDVKM, per germline. The CDR3 runs 14 residues. V shed 2 bases and J 7 bases; nucleotides not matched to a gene: 6. CDR3 DNA: TGTGCCAGCAGTTTAGCGGGGGGGACGTGGGAGCAGTACTTC. Amino acids: CASSLAGGTWEQYF. Full variable domain (missing parts from reference TRBV28 and TRBJ2-7): DVKVTQSSRYLVKRTGEKVFLECVQDMDHENMFWYRQDPGLGLRLIYFSYDVKMKEKGDIPEGYSVSREKKERFSLILESASTNQTSMYLCASSLAGGTWEQYFGPGTRLTVT.

The rearrangement uses TRBV2 and TRBJ2-5, with 12 bases aligning to TRBD2. The CDR3 has 16 residues. V lost 5 bases, J lost 5 bases, and 9 bases stayed unmatched. Looked up from germline, CDR1 is SNHLY and CDR2 is FYNNEI. The CDR3 sequence is CASSPSGLAGRETQYF. CDR3 sequence (DNA): TGTGCCAGCAGTCCGTCCGGACTAGCGGGACGGGAGACCCAGTACTTC.

The chain recombines TRBV27 with TRBJ2-3; unclear D gene. The CDR3 contains 14 residues. V was clipped by 6 bases and J by 3 bases, with 13 bases between them. Germline loops: CDR1 MNHEY, CDR2 SMNVEV (reference sequence). This chain's CDR3 is CASRRATETDTQYF. CDR3 sequence (DNA): TGTGCCAGCAGACGTGCGACGGAAACAGATACGCAGTATTTT.

V is TRBV19 and J is TRBJ1-1, with D unclear. Germline V gene sequence: CDR1 LNHDA, CDR2 SQIVND (reference sequence). CDR3 length: 11 residues. The V gene lost 1 base and the J gene lost 8 bases, with 5 bases spanning the gap. In DNA form, the CDR3 reads TGTGCCAGTAGTATAGTGGAAGAAGCTTTCTTT. It yields the protein CASSIVEEAFF.

The rearrangement joins TRBV5-4 to TRBJ1-6; D is possibly TRBD1 (6 bases). Trimming pared 9 bases from V and 7 bases from J, leaving 11 bases between. CDR1 and CDR2 (germline): SGHNT, YYREEE (reference sequence). CDR3 length: 12 amino acids. CDR3: CATNTGNSPLHF. DNA of the CDR3: TGTGCCACCAACACAGGGAATTCACCCCTCCACTTT.

V gene TRBV6-5 combines with J gene TRBJ1-1; TRBD1 matches 8 bases. After removal of 2 bases from V and 2 bases from J, the junction contained 7 bases not matched to a gene. This CDR3 comprises 16 residues. Germline V gene lookup returns CDR1 MNHEY and CDR2 SVGAGI. The CDR3 sequence: CASSYTAGTGNTEAFF. In nucleotides, the CDR3 is TGTGCCAGCAGTTACACTGCCGGGACAGGTAACACTGAAGCTTTCTTT.

The rearrangement links TRBV7-9 to TRBJ2-3; D remains unclear. The CDR3 is 13 residues long. Trimming took off 4 bases at V and 9 bases at J, with 14 bases between the two ends. CDR1 is SEHNR, CDR2 FQNEAQ, per germline (reference sequence). The CDR3 region is CASSSPNVGTQYF. The CDR3 nucleotides are TGTGCCAGCAGCTCGCCCAACGTCGGAACGCAGTATTTT.

This clone was observed a few times. The CDR3 loop is CASSLAFGGFSNEQYF. The CDR3 bases are TGTGCCAGCAGCTTAGCTTTCGGGGGCTTTTCCAACGAGCAGTACTTC. This rearrangement joins TRBV7-2 to TRBJ2-7; tentatively, D is TRBD1 or TRBD2 (6 bases each). This CDR3 region has 16 residues. Trimming stripped 0 bases from V and 5 bases from J, with 17 bases between. Germline V lookup: CDR1 SGHTA, CDR2 FQGNSA.

This clone came up a few times. The chain joins TRBV5-4 to TRBJ2-7; 7 bases line up with TRBD1. CDR3 length: 14 amino acids. Germline trimming cut 5 bases from V and 2 bases from J; bases unmatched to any gene: 7. Per the germline V gene, CDR1 is SGHNT and CDR2 is YYREEE (reference sequence). CDR3 DNA sequence: TGTGCCAGCAGTACAGGGGAAAACCCCTACGAGCAGTACTTC. Its translation is CASSTGENPYEQYF.